These 25 T cell receptor beta chains originate from one sample sequenced in a study of response to subunit inactivated influenza vaccine. MiXCR, run by TCRdb on the RT-PCR reads, gives a single entry per CDR3 protein. The sample yields hundreds of thousands of distinct CDR3 sequences, less than 10% seen once. The sample was PBMCs from blood, taken around 25 months after vaccination. All receptors derive from a man between 50 and 69 years old who received an inactivated influenza vaccine.

This clonotype appeared a few times. The gene calls are TRBV6-5 and TRBJ1-1; D is unclear. CDR1 is MNHEY, CDR2 SVGAGI, per germline. With 2 bases removed from V and 0 bases from J, the gap between germline ends came to 7 bases. This CDR3 is built from 14 residues. CDR3 in amino acids: CASSYNGLNTEAFF. In DNA, the CDR3 is TGTGCCAGCAGTTACAACGGCCTGAACACTGAAGCTTTCTTT.

This clonotype was seen repeatedly, ten times or more. The rearrangement uses TRBV7-2 and TRBJ2-5; D is uncertain. This CDR3 has 12 residues. Germline values: CDR1 SGHTA, CDR2 FQGNSA. V was cut by 5 bases and J by 4 bases, with 8 bases left in between. The CDR3: CASSKASETQYF. The CDR3 region has the DNA TGTGCCAGCAGCAAAGCCTCAGAGACCCAGTACTTC.

The gene calls are TRBV7-6 and TRBJ2-6; D is uncertain. Trimming removed 0 bases from V and 0 bases from J, with 9 bases in between. CDR3 length: 17 residues. The germline CDR1 and CDR2 sequences are SGHVS and FNYEAQ. The CDR3 loop is CASSLAYQPSGANVLTF. Written as DNA, the CDR3 is TGTGCCAGCAGCTTAGCGTACCAGCCCTCTGGGGCCAACGTCCTGACTTTC.

This clonotype occurred a few times. V and J are TRBV10-3 and TRBJ1-3, with D unresolved. This CDR3 spans 13 amino acids. The germline V gene has CDR1 ENHRY and CDR2 SYGVKD. The V gene lost 3 bases and the J gene lost 2 bases, with 5 bases spanning the gap. This CDR3 is CAISDHTGNTIYF. For the CDR3, the DNA is TGTGCCATCAGTGACCATACTGGAAACACCATATATTTT.

This clonotype showed up many times. The chain recombines TRBV3-1 with TRBJ2-7; the D is unclear. The V gene's germline CDR1 is LGHDT and CDR2 YNNKEL (reference sequence). The CDR3 is made up of 13 amino acids. V shed 5 bases and J shed 5 bases, with 13 bases lying between them. The CDR3 region is CASSFKDRDEQYF. The CDR3, as DNA: TGTGCCAGCAGCTTCAAGGACCGGGACGAGCAGTACTTC.

In this sample, this clonotype turned up many times. The V call is TRBV4-2, the J call TRBJ2-3; the D gene is possibly TRBD1 (6 bases). The length of the CDR3 is 14 residues. V was clipped by 2 bases and J by 0 bases, with 6 bases between them. Per germline, CDR1 LGHNA and CDR2 YNFKEQ. The CDR3 spells CASSQQGSTDTQYF. CDR3 coding DNA: TGTGCCAGCAGCCAACAGGGGAGCACAGATACGCAGTATTTT.

V usage is TRBV12-3 or TRBV12-4 and J usage is TRBJ1-3; no clear D gene. V was pared by 3 bases and J by 4 bases, with 7 bases between. The CDR3 covers 13 residues. The CDR3 loop reads CASSFGQGNTIYF. The CDR3 DNA follows: TGTGCCAGCAGTTTTGGGCAGGGAAACACCATATATTTT.

This clonotype was seen a handful of times. This sequence joins TRBV10-3 and TRBJ2-1; TRBD2 matches 7 bases. Trimming at V came to 11 bases and at J to 2 bases, leaving 15 bases not matched to a gene. The CDR3 loop spans 16 amino acids. Germline CDR1 and CDR2: ENHRY and SYGVKD. CDR3: CAASSGLTGAYNEQFF. The CDR3 DNA sequence: TGTGCCGCCTCTAGCGGACTCACAGGCGCCTACAATGAGCAGTTCTTC.

In this sample, this clonotype turned up many times. The chain recombines TRBV29-1 with TRBJ2-6; D remains unclear. V dropped 6 bases and J dropped 2 bases, with 5 bases sitting between them. CDR1 and CDR2 (germline): SQVTM, ANQGSEA. CDR3 size: 12 residues. The chain's CDR3 is CSVRTGANVLTF. DNA of the CDR3: TGCAGCGTACGAACTGGGGCCAACGTCCTGACTTTC. Based on the CDR3 plus reference TRBV29-1 and TRBJ2-6, the full variable domain is SAVISQKPSRDICQRGTSLTIQCQVDSQVTMMFWYRQQPGQSLTLIATANQGSEATYESGFVIDKFPISRPNLTFSTLTVSNMSPEDSSIYLCSVRTGANVLTFGAGSRLTVL.

The table lists this clonotype with a few counts. The CDR3 loop is CASSFTNADTQYF. The CDR3 nucleotides are TGTGCCAGCAGCTTTACCAACGCAGATACGCAGTATTTT. The genes are TRBV7-2 and TRBJ2-3; D is uncertain. This CDR3 contains 13 residues. V was pared by 3 bases and J by 4 bases, with 8 bases between. Per the germline V gene, CDR1 is SGHTA and CDR2 is FQGNSA.

This clonotype was recorded many times. V usage is TRBV12-3 or TRBV12-4 and J usage is TRBJ2-5, with 10 bases matching TRBD1. V trimming: 3 bases; J trimming: 3 bases; junction bases outside the gene matches: 10. The CDR3 is made up of 17 amino acids. This CDR3 is CASSFGLTGTGEETQYF. The CDR3 DNA reads as TGTGCCAGCAGTTTCGGGCTTACCGGGACAGGGGAAGAGACCCAGTACTTC.

This clonotype was counted a few times. The rearrangement links TRBV5-1 to TRBJ2-7; a weak D match, TRBD2 (6 bases). Per the germline V gene, CDR1 is SGHRS and CDR2 is YFSETQ. The germline V and J ends were trimmed by 0 bases and 2 bases, with 12 bases remaining between them. This CDR3 is 15 amino acids long. The CDR3 DNA reads TGCGCCAGCAGCTTGGATTGGGGAGGAGCCTACGAGCAGTACTTC. It encodes CASSLDWGGAYEQYF.

This clonotype turned up a few times. The chain couples TRBV4-2 to TRBJ1-2; TRBD1 is a possible D gene (5 bases). Germline-derived CDR1 and CDR2 are LGHNA and YNFKEQ. The CDR3 is 15 residues long. Trimming took off 0 bases at V and 8 bases at J, with 16 bases between the two ends. The CDR3 coding sequence is TGTGCCAGCAGCCAAGATCTAGCAGGGAGTAGGGGCTACACCTTC. Its protein product is CASSQDLAGSRGYTF.

This clonotype occurred many times. The V gene is TRBV18, the J gene TRBJ1-1; 7 bases are shared with TRBD1. The CDR3 consists of 13 residues. Germline V CDR1 and CDR2: KGHSH, LQKENI. The V gene end was trimmed by 3 bases and the J gene end by 3 bases; junction bases not matched to a gene: 1. The CDR3: CASSPGQDTEAFF. The CDR3 DNA reads as TGTGCCAGCTCACCCGGACAGGACACTGAAGCTTTCTTT.

A remark on this clonotype: A read error may be the cause here, since a much bigger clone is one base away. The V gene is TRBV6-1, the J gene TRBJ2-5; D is unresolved. Germline loops: CDR1 MNHNS, CDR2 SASEGT. V shed 3 bases and J shed 1 base, with 9 bases lying between them. This CDR3 comprises 14 residues. CDR3 coding DNA: TGTGCCAGCAGTGACAGACCGAGCCAAGAGACCCAGTACTTC. This encodes CASSDRPSQETQYF.

There are a few counts of this clonotype. The chain has TRBV11-2 and TRBJ1-1, with D tentatively TRBD1 (5 bases). V lost 5 bases to trimming and J lost 0 bases, with 13 bases between them. CDR3 length: 15 residues. CDR1 is SGHAT and CDR2 is FQNNGV in the germline V gene. CDR3: CASSPGFEMNTEAFF. The DNA of the CDR3 is TGTGCCAGCAGCCCAGGGTTTGAAATGAACACTGAAGCTTTCTTT. The whole variable domain, filled in from reference TRBV11-2 and TRBJ1-1, reads EAGVAQSPRYKIIEKRQSVAFWCNPISGHATLYWYQQILGQGPKLLIQFQNNGVVDDSQLPKDRFSAERLKGVDSTLKIQPAKLEDSAVYLCASSPGFEMNTEAFFGQGTRLTVV.

V gene TRBV12-3 or TRBV12-4 combines with J gene TRBJ1-1, with D perhaps TRBD1 (5 bases). Between the trimmed V and J ends, which lost 6 bases and 3 bases, there was a span of 14 bases. The CDR3 is 14 residues long. The DNA for the CDR3 is TGTGCCAGCAGACCCTTGGGGCTATACACTGAAGCTTTCTTT. Translation: CASRPLGLYTEAFF.

This clonotype was picked up many times. The V gene is TRBV7-2, the J gene TRBJ2-7, with D possibly matching TRBD1 (7 bases). V was pared by 1 base and J by 4 bases, with 14 bases between. Looked up from germline, CDR1 is SGHTA and CDR2 is FQGNSA. The length of the CDR3 is 15 residues. DNA of the CDR3: TGTGCCAGCAGCTTAGGACAGGGAGGAAGTTACGAGCAGTACTTC. It codes for CASSLGQGGSYEQYF.

V gene TRBV7-6 combines with J gene TRBJ2-3, with D possibly TRBD2 on 5 matching bases. This CDR3 contains 17 residues. The germline CDR1 and CDR2 sequences are SGHVS and FNYEAQ. The V end was cut by 1 base, the J end by 1 base, with 15 bases between. The CDR3 loop is CASSLVPAGGGTDTQYF. The CDR3 coding sequence is TGTGCCAGCAGCTTAGTTCCAGCCGGAGGTGGCACAGATACGCAGTATTTT.

This clonotype was picked up a small number of times. The chain carries TRBV28 and TRBJ2-5; possible D gene TRBD1, 6 bases. The CDR3 length is 14 residues. Trimming cost V 6 bases and J 4 bases, with 15 bases left between them. Germline loops: CDR1 MDHEN, CDR2 SYDVKM. In DNA, the CDR3 is TGTGCCAGCAGAGGCGACCTGGGGGCAGAGACCCAGTACTTC. It specifies CASRGDLGAETQYF.

This clonotype occurred many times. V usage is TRBV3-1 and J usage is TRBJ2-5; D tentatively reads TRBD1 or TRBD2 (5 bases each). CDR1 is LGHDT, CDR2 YNNKEL, per germline (reference sequence). Trimming pared 8 bases from V and 0 bases from J, leaving 13 bases between. The CDR3 extends over 14 amino acids. The CDR3 coding sequence is TGTGCCAGCGAGGGGATTCCATACCAAGAGACCCAGTACTTC. It translates to CASEGIPYQETQYF.

Comment on this clonotype: This may be a read error, as it is one base from a much larger clone. This rearrangement joins TRBV5-6 to TRBJ2-5; unclear D gene. The CDR3 sequence is 11 residues long. CDR1 is SGHDT and CDR2 is YYEEEE in the germline V gene. Trimming pared 4 bases from V and 5 bases from J, leaving 6 bases between. Here the CDR3 DNA reads TGTGCCAGCAGCGGTGTGGAGACCCAGTACTTC. This gives the protein CASSGVETQYF.

This clonotype was recorded a few times. V usage is TRBV20-1 and J usage is TRBJ1-2, with TRBD1 as a possible D gene (6 bases). The CDR3 loop spans 12 amino acids. CDR1 and CDR2 from the germline V gene are DFQATT and SNEGSKA (reference sequence). With 3 bases removed from V and 6 bases from J, the gap between germline ends came to 11 bases. CDR3 protein: CSASRGSDGYTF. Written as DNA, the CDR3 is TGCAGTGCTAGCAGGGGTAGCGATGGCTACACCTTC.

J is TRBJ2-4 and V is TRBV5-1; no definite D call. This CDR3 has 17 amino acids. Germline V gene lookup returns CDR1 SGHRS and CDR2 YFSETQ. Between the trimmed V and J ends, which lost 0 bases and 0 bases, there was a span of 13 bases. The CDR3 DNA is TGCGCCAGCAGCTTGGAGCAGGTTAGCCTAGCCAAAAACATTCAGTACTTC. It specifies CASSLEQVSLAKNIQYF.

This clonotype was counted ten times or more. The V call is TRBV5-1, the J call TRBJ2-1; TRBD2 agrees at 8 bases. Germline V gene lookup returns CDR1 SGHRS and CDR2 YFSETQ. V lost 2 bases to trimming and J lost 1 base; unmatched junction nucleotides: 2. The CDR3 extends over 15 amino acids. The CDR3 DNA follows: TGCGCCAGCAGCTTTACTAGCGGATCCTACAATGAGCAGTTCTTC. It is translated as CASSFTSGSYNEQFF.